This entry lists 4 T cell receptor beta chains sequenced from one sample in a study of T cell responses to AZD1222 COVID-19 vaccine. Produced via immunoSEQ multiplex PCR; TCRdb's table is partial and in-frame only. The table includes some 110,000 clones, roughly nine tenths detected once. This material consisted of peripheral blood, taken on day 0 of AZD1222 vaccination. The receptors were sampled from an adult in good health.

The chain is built from TRBV19 and TRBJ1-2; 7 nucleotides align to TRBD1. Germline V gene lookup returns CDR1 LNHDA and CDR2 SQIVND (reference sequence). This CDR3 has 13 amino acids. The ends lost 10 bases at V and 2 bases at J; junction bases unmatched: 7. The CDR3 nucleotides are TGTGCCACGGGGGACAGCCCCAACTATGGCTACACCTTC. This translates into CATGDSPNYGYTF.

The chain employs TRBV7-8 and TRBJ2-5; no definite D call. CDR3 length equals 10 residues. Per the germline V gene, CDR1 is SGHVS and CDR2 is FQNEAQ. V lost 7 bases to trimming and J lost 4 bases, with 4 bases between them. CDR3 sequence (DNA): TGTGCCAGCACCCGAGAGACCCAGTACTTC. Encoded protein: CASTRETQYF.

The rearrangement links TRBV18 to TRBJ2-2; D is ambiguous. This CDR3 has 16 residues. V dropped 4 bases and J dropped 0 bases, with 12 bases sitting between them. Germline V CDR1 and CDR2: KGHSH, LQKENI. Here the CDR3 reads CASSQATAPNTGELFF. The CDR3 nucleotides are TGTGCCAGCTCACAAGCCACAGCTCCGAACACCGGGGAGCTGTTTTTT. The full variable domain, completed using reference TRBV18 and TRBJ2-2, is NAGVMQNPRHLVRRRGQEARLRCSPMKGHSHVYWYRQLPEEGLKFMVYLQKENIIDESGMPKERFSAEFPKEGPSILRIQQVVRGDSAAYFCASSQATAPNTGELFFGEGSRLTVL.

The chain joins TRBV13 to TRBJ1-3; TRBD1 might be the D (5 bases). Between the trimmed V and J ends, which lost 0 bases and 2 bases, there was a span of 5 bases. Germline V lookup: CDR1 PRHDT, CDR2 FYEKMQ (reference sequence). CDR3 length: 14 residues. The CDR3 loop reads CASSLGGAGNTIYF. For the CDR3, the DNA is TGTGCCAGCAGCTTAGGGGGGGCTGGAAACACCATATATTTT.